These T cell receptor delta chains were read from a single sample in a study of gamma-delta chains in newborns, infants, children. TCRdb re-called the reads with CATT. The table lists roughly 15,000 delta-chain clones, around 7% of them singletons. Sequencing was done on a sample of blood. These receptors were obtained from a child who was a newborn, infant or young child, either healthy, febrile or measles-vaccinated (not recorded which). Each CDR3 is given with its conserved first and last residue. A D gene is named only where the DNA matches it firmly. Only some rows state a clone size, as once, few, many or a class for expanded clones.

>.|TRDV2|20|TRDJ3|TRDD3
TGTGCCTGTGACGGCAGATGGGGGATCCGAAGCTCCTGGGACACCCGACAGATGTTTTTC
CACDGRWGIRSSWDTRQMFF
>.|TRDV2|18|TRDJ1|TRDD3
TGTGCCTGTGACACCGTCCTGTACTGGGGGATGAACACCGATAAACTCATCTTT
CACDTVLYWGMNTDKLIF
>.|TRDV2|16|TRDJ1|TRDD3
TGTGCCCGTGACAAGTACTGGGGGTTCTACACCGATAAACTCATCTTT
CARDKYWGFYTDKLIF
>.|TRDV2|17|TRDJ3|.
TGTGCCTGTGACACCGCCTGGGGCTCCTGGGACACCCGACAGATGTTTTTC
CACDTAWGSWDTRQMFF
>.|TRDV2|23|TRDJ3|TRDD3
TGTGCCTGTGACACCCCCCACCACTGGGGGGGATCAGCTAGCTCCTGGGACACCCGACAGATGTTTTTC
CACDTPHHWGGSASSWDTRQMFF
>few|TRDV2|15|TRDJ2|TRDD3
TGTGCCTGTGACACCGAACTGGGGGATACAGCACAACTCTTCTTT
CACDTELGDTAQLFF
>few|TRDV2|18|TRDJ3|TRDD3
TGTGCCTGTGACATGGGGGATACCTTCTCCTGGGACACCCGACAGATGTTTTTC
CACDMGDTFSWDTRQMFF
>few|TRDV2|15|TRDJ1|TRDD3
TGTGCCTGTGACGTACTGGGGGATAGAACCGATAAACTCATCTTT
CACDVLGDRTDKLIF
>few|TRDV2|20|TRDJ3|TRDD3
TGTGCCTGTGACAAAGTACTGGGGGATAAAAACTCCTGGGACACCCGACAGATGTTTTTC
CACDKVLGDKNSWDTRQMFF
>.|TRDV2|19|TRDJ3|TRDD3
TGTGCCTGTGACGTACTGGGGGATAAAGGCTCCTGGGACACCCGACAGATGTTTTTC
CACDVLGDKGSWDTRQMFF
>few|TRDV2|20|TRDJ3|TRDD3
TGTGCCTGTGACACTGTCCTTACTGGGGGATACTCCTGGGACACCCGACAGATGTTTTTC
CACDTVLTGGYSWDTRQMFF
>few|TRDV2|21|TRDJ3|TRDD3
TGTGCCTGTGACACCGTACTGGGGGATACGCATAGCTCCTGGGACACCCGACAGATGTTTTTC
CACDTVLGDTHSSWDTRQMFF
>many|TRDV2|20|TRDJ3|TRDD3
TGTGCCTGTGACACCGTCGTACTGGGGATTAGCTCCTGGGACACCCGACAGATGTTTTTC
CACDTVVLGISSWDTRQMFF
>.|TRDV2|15|TRDJ1|TRDD3
TGTGCCTGTGACACTGGGGGATACTCCACCGATAAACTCATCTTT
CACDTGGYSTDKLIF
>few|TRDV1|17|TRDJ2|.
TGTGCTCTTGGGGAAATATCCTACCCTGGGGATACAGCACAACTCTTCTTT
CALGEISYPGDTAQLFF
>.|TRDV2|21|TRDJ3|TRDD3
TGTGCCTGTGACACCGTACTGGGGGATACGCAAATCTCCTGGGACACCCGACAGATGTTTTTC
CACDTVLGDTQISWDTRQMFF
>.|TRDV2|21|TRDJ3|TRDD3
TGTGCCTGTGACGCCTTACTGGGGGATACGGACGGCAACTGGGACACCCGACAGATGTTTTTC
CACDALLGDTDGNWDTRQMFF
>few|TRDV2|16|TRDJ1|TRDD3
TGTGCCTGTGACAATACTGGGGGCCCTTACACCGATAAACTCATCTTT
CACDNTGGPYTDKLIF
>few|TRDV2|18|TRDJ3|.
TGTGCCTGTGACACCAGATTCTCCAGGTCCTGGGACACCCGACAGATGTTTTTC
CACDTRFSRSWDTRQMFF
>.|TRDV2|18|TRDJ3|.
TGTGCCTGTGACACCGTTGGGGGTAGCTCCTGGGACACCCGACAGATGTTCTTC
CACDTVGGSSWDTRQMFF
>.|TRDV1|18|TRDJ1|TRDD2
TGTGCTCTTGGGGGCCCCCTTCCTACAAGTGGGGGAACCGATAAACTCATCTTT
CALGGPLPTSGGTDKLIF
>.|TRDV2|20|TRDJ2|TRDD3
TGTGCCTGTGACACCGTGGATAACTGGGGGATACATGCCTTGACAGCACAACTCTTCTTT
CACDTVDNWGIHALTAQLFF
>few|TRDV2|16|TRDJ3|.
TGTGCCTGTGACACTGTGGGCTCCTGGGACACCCGCCAGATGTTTTTC
CACDTVGSWDTRQMFF
>.|TRDV2|21|TRDJ3|TRDD3
TGTGCCTGTGACACCGCCGCTGGGGGATATGTTCGCTCCTGGGACACCCGACAGATGTTTTTC
CACDTAAGGYVRSWDTRQMFF
>.|TRDV3|16|TRDJ1|TRDD3
TGTGCGTTACTGGGGGACGAAACGCCTTACACCGATAAACTCATCTTT
CALLGDETPYTDKLIF
>.|TRDV2|21|TRDJ3|TRDD3
TGTGCCTGTGATGCCTTACTTACTGGGGGTCACGCCTCCTGGGACACCCGACAGATGTTTTTC
CACDALLTGGHASWDTRQMFF
>few|TRDV2|16|TRDJ1|.
TGTGCCTGTGACACCGACGCGGGATTAGTGACCGATAAACTCATCTTT
CACDTDAGLVTDKLIF
>.|TRDV2|15|TRDJ2|.
TGTGCCTGTGACACCTGGGGGTCCACGACAGCACAACTCTTCTTT
CACDTWGSTTAQLFF
>few|TRDV2|17|TRDJ3|.
TGTGCCTGTGACCCTGTACTGGCCGCCTGGGACACCCGACAGATGTTTTTC
CACDPVLAAWDTRQMFF
>many|TRDV2|17|TRDJ2|TRDD3
TGTGCCTGTGACACCCTGGGGGATACAACTTTGACAGCACAACTCTTCTTT
CACDTLGDTTLTAQLFF
>.|TRDV2|19|TRDJ3|TRDD3
TGTGCCTGTGACAAAGTACTGGGGGCCCTCTCCTGGGACACCCGACAGATGTTTTTC
CACDKVLGALSWDTRQMFF
>.|TRDV2|19|TRDJ3|TRDD3
TGTGCCTGTGACGATGGGGGATCCGCCATCTCCTGGGACACCCGACAGATGTTTTTC
CACDDGGSAISWDTRQMFF
>few|TRDV2|19|TRDJ3|TRDD3
TGTGCCTGTGACACCTACTGGGGGCTCATCTCCTGGGACACCCGACAGATGTTTTTC
CACDTYWGLISWDTRQMFF
>.|TRDV2|20|TRDJ3|TRDD3
TGTGCCTGTGACCCGCTTTACTGGGGGAGCCCTCCCTGGGACACCCGACAGATGTTTTTC
CACDPLYWGSPPWDTRQMFF
>.|TRDV2|19|TRDJ3|TRDD3
TGTGCCTGTGACACCTTGGGATACGGAAGCTCCTGGGGCACCCGACAGATGTTTTTC
CACDTLGYGSSWGTRQMFF
>.|TRDV2|20|TRDJ3|TRDD3
TGTGCCTGTGATCCCGTACTGGGGGACCGAAGCTCCTGGGACACCCGACAGATGTTTTTC
CACDPVLGDRSSWDTRQMFF
>few|TRDV2|18|TRDJ2|TRDD3
TGTGCCTGTGACGGGTTGGGGGATACCCCATCTTTGACAGCACAACTCTTCTTT
CACDGLGDTPSLTAQLFF
>.|TRDV2|16|TRDJ2|TRDD3
TGTGCCTGTGACATACTGGGGGATGGGGTGACAGCACAACTCTTCTTT
CACDILGDGVTAQLFF
>.|TRDV2|19|TRDJ3|TRDD3
TGTGCCTGTGACACTACTGGGGGGTCCCTCTCCTGGGACACCCGACAGATGTTTTTC
CACDTTGGSLSWDTRQMFF
>few|TRDV2|16|TRDJ2|TRDD3
TGTGCCTGTGACCTGCTGGGGGCCACTTTGACAGCACAACTCTTCTTT
CACDLLGATLTAQLFF
>.|TRDV2|21|TRDJ3|TRDD3
TGTGCCTGTGACACCGTACTGGGGGATACAACCCGCTCCTGGGACACCCGACAGATGTTTTTC
CACDTVLGDTTRSWDTRQMFF
>few|TRDV2|19|TRDJ3|TRDD3
TGTGCCTGTGACATATTACTGGGGGATACGGCCTGGGACACCCGACAGATGTTTTTC
CACDILLGDTAWDTRQMFF
>few|TRDV2|19|TRDJ3|TRDD3
TGTGCCTGTGACAAACTACTGGGGGACCTCTCCTGGGACACCCGACAGATGTTTTTC
CACDKLLGDLSWDTRQMFF
>few|TRDV2|14|TRDJ1|.
TGTGCCTGTGACACCGGGATTTACACCGATAAACTCATCTTT
CACDTGIYTDKLIF
>.|TRDV2|19|TRDJ3|TRDD3
TGTGCCTGTGACCCCGTACTGGGGGATACGACCTGGGACACCCGACAGATGTTTTTC
CACDPVLGDTTWDTRQMFF
>.|TRDV2|20|TRDJ3|TRDD3
TGTGCCTGTGACACCGTACTGGGGGATACGGTCTCCTGGGACACCCTACAGATGTTTTTC
CACDTVLGDTVSWDTLQMFF
>medium-sized|TRDV2|17|TRDJ1|TRDD3
TGTGCCTGTGACACCGTTGGGGGATACGCGTACACCGATAAACTCATCTTT
CACDTVGGYAYTDKLIF
>.|TRDV2|23|TRDJ3|TRDD3
TGTGCCTGTGACACGCTTGGACTGGGGGATACATTGCGGAGCTCCTGGGACACCCGACAGAAGTTTTTC
CACDTLGLGDTLRSSWDTRQKFF
>few|TRDV2|15|TRDJ2|TRDD3
TGTGCCTGTGACACTGGGGGATATTTGACAGCACAACTCTTCTTT
CACDTGGYLTAQLFF
>few|TRDV2|16|TRDJ2|.
TGTGCCTGTGACACGGTGGGCCATCTAGGGGCAGCACAACTCTTCTTT
CACDTVGHLGAAQLFF
>few|TRDV2|21|TRDJ3|TRDD3
TGTGCCTGTGACTTTGTGCATGGGTGGGGGACGAGCTCCTGGGACACCCGACAGATGTTTTTC
CACDFVHGWGTSSWDTRQMFF